The 31 T cell receptor beta chains below all came from one sample that was sequenced in a study of T cells in localized non-small cell lung cancer (dated by TCRdb to 2020 to 2021). Receptor libraries were prepared by the immunoSEQ multiplex PCR assay. The table was pulled from immuneACCESS by TCRdb, which kept in-frame rearrangements only. Such tables lose some clones; where checked, under half of the loss comes from unresolved V genes, and the rest has no known cause. The sample table shows about 40,000 clones, and over 75% are seen once. The ten largest clones take up roughly a tenth of the sample. The source was PBMCs, collected before any cancer treatment. Every receptor here comes from a woman aged 35-70 years with stage II lung adenocarcinoma.

V and J are TRBV5-6 and TRBJ2-7, with D possibly TRBD2 on 5 matching bases. The CDR3 extends over 11 amino acids. Germline loops: CDR1 SGHDT, CDR2 YYEEEE. Between the trimmed V and J ends, which lost 7 bases and 7 bases, there was a span of 12 bases. The CDR3 region has the DNA TGTGCCAGCTACAGATCGGGGGAGCAGTACTTC. Encoded protein: CASYRSGEQYF.

The chain uses TRBV2 and TRBJ1-4, with 8 bases matching TRBD1. V was pared by 6 bases and J by 5 bases, with 5 bases of the junction left unmatched. CDR1 is SNHLY and CDR2 is FYNNEI in the germline V gene. This CDR3 contains 14 residues. CDR3 loop: CASRRTGNNEKLFF. The CDR3 DNA is TGTGCCAGCAGAAGGACAGGGAACAATGAAAAACTGTTTTTT.

V is TRBV5-5 and J is TRBJ1-2; 7 nucleotides line up with TRBD1. CDR1 SGHKS and CDR2 YYEKEE come from the germline V gene (reference sequence). V was pared by 3 bases and J by 3 bases, with 11 bases of the junction left unmatched. The CDR3 totals 16 residues. This CDR3 reads CASSSRSQGGDYGYTF. The CDR3, as DNA: TGTGCCAGCAGCTCCCGGAGCCAGGGGGGGGACTATGGCTACACCTTC.

The J gene is TRBJ2-1, the V gene TRBV11-2, with 11 bases fitting TRBD2. The CDR3 has 18 residues. Germline trimming cut 4 bases from V and 6 bases from J; bases unmatched to any gene: 14. The germline CDR1 and CDR2 sequences are SGHAT and FQNNGV. The CDR3 nucleotides are TGTGCCAGCAGCTCCCGCTTAGCGGGGGGGCCATCCCCCAATGAGCAGTTCTTC. Translating gives CASSSRLAGGPSPNEQFF.

This chain uses TRBV6-6 with TRBJ1-4; possibly TRBD1 for D (5 bases). There are 14 residues in the CDR3. The ends were cut back, 6 bases at V and 1 base at J, with 9 bases in the middle. CDR1 and CDR2 from the germline V gene are MNHNY and SVGAGI (reference sequence). The CDR3 DNA sequence: TGTGCCAGCAGCTACGACAGAACTAATGAAAAACTGTTTTTT. Its translation: CASSYDRTNEKLFF.

The chain combines TRBV27 with TRBJ2-2; the match to TRBD2 covers 10 bases. Germline CDR1 reads MNHEY; CDR2 reads SMNVEV (reference sequence). This CDR3 is built from 16 residues. Trimming cost V 6 bases and J 3 bases; bases outside gene matches: 7. Here the CDR3 reads CASSLRTSGYTGELFF. CDR3 in DNA: TGTGCCAGCAGCCTAAGGACTAGCGGATACACCGGGGAGCTGTTTTTT.

The chain joins TRBV5-6 to TRBJ2-1, with a weak D call TRBD1 (5 bases). Trimming removed 2 bases from V and 2 bases from J, with 8 bases in between. Germline V CDR1 and CDR2: SGHDT, YYEEEE. This CDR3 spans 14 amino acids. In DNA form, the CDR3 reads TGTGCCAGCAGCTTAAAAGGGGCCTACAATGAGCAGTTCTTC. Its translation: CASSLKGAYNEQFF.

This clone was recorded only once. The rearrangement uses TRBV5-8 and TRBJ2-3, with a tentative D call TRBD2 (6 bases). The CDR3 totals 15 residues. CDR1 is SGHTS, CDR2 YDEGEE, per germline. Trimming left V 0 bases short and J 6 bases short, with 14 bases between. The CDR3 loop is CASSLGVAEGDTQYF. For the CDR3, the DNA is TGTGCCAGCAGCTTGGGAGTAGCGGAGGGGGATACGCAGTATTTT.

This clone appeared a few times. V and J are TRBV10-3 and TRBJ1-2; 8 bases line up with TRBD1. Germline CDR1 and CDR2: ENHRY and SYGVKD. V dropped 3 bases and J dropped 4; count of bases not matched to a gene: 4. The CDR3 loop spans 14 amino acids. CDR3 DNA: TGTGCCATCAGTGAAGACAGGGGATCCTATGGCTACACCTTC. Its protein is CAISEDRGSYGYTF.

This clone was recorded only once. The V call is TRBV19, the J call TRBJ1-1; the D gene is possibly TRBD1 (5 bases). The CDR3 covers 14 residues. The germline V gene encodes CDR1 LNHDA and CDR2 SQIVND (reference sequence). V was cut by 10 bases and J by 7 bases, with 22 bases left in between. CDR3 loop: CATLDPGGLSEAFF. The CDR3 bases are TGTGCCACTCTGGACCCGGGGGGTTTAAGTGAAGCTTTCTTT.

V and J are TRBV19 and TRBJ1-2, with D possibly being TRBD1 (5 bases). The CDR3 spans 15 residues. V was trimmed by 3 bases and J by 7 bases, leaving 18 bases between them. CDR1 and CDR2 (germline): LNHDA, SQIVND (reference sequence). Here the CDR3 reads CASSIPGRVGSGYTF. The DNA of the CDR3 is TGTGCCAGTAGTATCCCTGGCAGGGTGGGGAGTGGCTACACCTTC.

The chain is built from TRBV28 and TRBJ2-7, with 9 positions matching TRBD2. The CDR3 length is 15 residues. CDR1 and CDR2 (germline): MDHEN, SYDVKM. Trimming took 5 bases from V and 1 from J; bases not matched to a gene: 6. The CDR3 protein is CASSPSGGNSYEQYF. The CDR3 DNA reads TGTGCCAGCAGTCCGAGCGGGGGGAATTCCTACGAGCAGTACTTC.

The chain recombines TRBV10-3 with TRBJ2-1, with 15 bases that match TRBD2. This CDR3 has 15 amino acids. The germline CDR1 and CDR2 sequences are ENHRY and SYGVKD. The J segment lost 7 bases and the V segment lost 6 bases, leaving 4 bases of the junction unmatched. The CDR3 is CAISPGTSGGNEQFF. CDR3 coding DNA: TGTGCCATCAGCCCCGGGACTAGCGGGGGGAATGAGCAGTTCTTC.

The V and J genes are TRBV5-1 and TRBJ1-2; a possible D gene is TRBD1 (6 bases). CDR1 SGHRS and CDR2 YFSETQ come from the germline V gene. V was shortened by 3 bases and J by 8 bases, with 17 bases between the two germline ends. The CDR3 contains 14 residues. The CDR3 sequence is CASSWGTNQQGYTF. The DNA for the CDR3 is TGCGCCAGCAGCTGGGGGACAAACCAGCAGGGCTACACCTTC.

The rearrangement links TRBV2 to TRBJ2-4; D is unresolved. The germline V and J ends were trimmed by 6 bases and 5 bases, with 11 bases remaining between them. Germline values: CDR1 SNHLY, CDR2 FYNNEI. The CDR3 length is 13 residues. CDR3 DNA sequence: TGTGCCAGCAGGTTTGACGGGCAAAACATTCAGTACTTC. It specifies CASRFDGQNIQYF.

This chain connects TRBV10-3 to TRBJ2-5; 8 nucleotides match TRBD2. CDR3 length: 17 amino acids. CDR1 and CDR2 from the germline V gene are ENHRY and SYGVKD. J gave up 0 bases and V 0 bases, and 6 bases lay outside the gene matches. The chain's CDR3 is CAISESSPSGYQETQYF. The CDR3 coding sequence is TGTGCCATCAGTGAGTCGTCGCCTAGCGGGTACCAAGAGACCCAGTACTTC.

J is TRBJ2-7 and V is TRBV9; no clear D gene. V lost 6 bases, J lost 5 bases, and 6 bases lay in between. The CDR3 spans 10 residues. Germline CDR1 reads SGDLS; CDR2 reads YYNGEE. DNA for the CDR3: TGTGCCAGCACCCCTCACGAGCAGTACTTC. It translates to CASTPHEQYF.

There are a few counts of this clone. The chain couples TRBV28 to TRBJ1-5; D call uncertain. The CDR3 is 15 amino acids. Germline CDR1 is MDHEN and CDR2 is SYDVKM. V gave up 2 bases and J gave up 0 bases, with 8 bases separating them. The CDR3 loop reads CASSLLADSNQPQHF. The CDR3, as DNA: TGTGCCAGCAGTTTACTGGCAGATAGCAATCAGCCCCAGCATTTT.

The rearrangement uses TRBV11-2 and TRBJ2-7; TRBD2 aligns across 12 bases. Germline V lookup: CDR1 SGHAT, CDR2 FQNNGV. The CDR3 is 18 residues long. The V segment lost 2 bases and the J segment 0 bases; nucleotides outside the gene matches: 8. The DNA of the CDR3 is TGTGCCAGCAGCTTACCAGGCGGACTAGCGGGGATCTCCTACGAGCAGTACTTC. Protein product: CASSLPGGLAGISYEQYF.

The rearrangement uses TRBV7-8 and TRBJ1-6, with 7 bases identical to TRBD1. The V gene's germline CDR1 is SGHVS and CDR2 FQNEAQ. V shed 3 bases, J shed 6 bases, and the junction held 5 bases outside the gene matches. This CDR3 region has 15 residues. The CDR3 is CASSFEGGGNSPLHF. The CDR3 bases are TGTGCCAGCAGCTTCGAAGGGGGCGGTAATTCACCCCTCCACTTT.

The genes are TRBV7-8 and TRBJ1-5, with TRBD1 matching over 8 bases. CDR3 length: 15 residues. Germline trimming cut 5 bases from V and 4 bases from J; bases unmatched to any gene: 7. CDR1 is SGHVS and CDR2 is FQNEAQ in the germline V gene. CDR3: CASSLTGDVNQPQHF. Here the CDR3 DNA reads TGTGCCAGCAGCCTGACAGGGGATGTAAATCAGCCCCAGCATTTT.

The J gene is TRBJ2-7, the V gene TRBV28, with a weak D call TRBD1 (6 bases). CDR1 and CDR2 from the germline V gene are MDHEN and SYDVKM. The germline V and J ends were trimmed by 6 bases and 5 bases, with 14 bases remaining between them. The CDR3 is 13 amino acids. The DNA of the CDR3 is TGTGCCAGCAGGGCGGCAGGGGCCCACGAGCAGTACTTC. It encodes CASRAAGAHEQYF. Variable domain in full (rest from reference TRBV28 and TRBJ2-7): DVKVTQSSRYLVKRTGEKVFLECVQDMDHENMFWYRQDPGLGLRLIYFSYDVKMKEKGDIPEGYSVSREKKERFSLILESASTNQTSMYLCASRAAGAHEQYFGPGTRLTVT.

V is TRBV15 and J is TRBJ2-7; perhaps TRBD1 as D (6 bases). With 4 bases removed from V and 5 bases from J, the gap between germline ends came to 12 bases. CDR1 is LNHNV and CDR2 is YYDKDF in the germline V gene (reference sequence). The CDR3 length is 13 residues. CDR3 sequence (DNA): TGTGCCACCAGCACCTGGGACATCAACGAGCAGTACTTC. Its protein product is CATSTWDINEQYF. The whole variable domain, remainder taken from reference TRBV15 and TRBJ2-7, is DAMVIQNPRYQVTQFGKPVTLSCSQTLNHNVMYWYQQKSSQAPKLLFHYYDKDFNNEADTPDNFQSRRPNTSFCFLDIRSPGLGDTAMYLCATSTWDINEQYFGPGTRLTVT.

V is TRBV2 and J is TRBJ2-7, with 7 positions matching TRBD2. The trim removed 4 bases at V and 3 bases at J, leaving 6 bases unmatched. The CDR3 has 14 residues. Looked up from germline, CDR1 is SNHLY and CDR2 is FYNNEI. The CDR3 DNA is TGTGCCAGCAGTGTCCAGCGGGGTAGCTACGAGCAGTACTTC. Translation: CASSVQRGSYEQYF.

CDR3 sequence reads: CASRQAPGGYTF. CDR3 nucleotides: TGTGCCAGCAGACAGGCCCCGGGGGGCTACACCTTC. The chain uses TRBV25-1 and TRBJ1-2, with D perhaps matching TRBD1 (5 bases). Germline V gene sequence: CDR1 MGHDK, CDR2 SYGVNS. There are 12 residues in the CDR3. Trimming left V 6 bases short and J 8 bases short, with 13 bases between.

The genes are TRBV28 and TRBJ1-3; no firm D call. V lost 6 bases and J 2 bases, leaving 8 bases between the germline ends. The CDR3 runs to 13 residues. The V gene's germline CDR1 is MDHEN and CDR2 SYDVKM. In DNA form, the CDR3 reads TGTGCCAGCAGGCCCGGGACTGGAAACACCATATATTTT. Encoded protein: CASRPGTGNTIYF.

The V gene is TRBV29-1, the J gene TRBJ2-6; D tentatively fits TRBD1 or TRBD2 (5 bases each). Trimming left V 3 bases short and J 0 bases short, with 9 bases between. Germline V CDR1 and CDR2: SQVTM, ANQGSEA. This CDR3 region has 15 residues. CDR3 protein: CSVEGRISGANVLTF. CDR3 sequence (DNA): TGCAGCGTTGAGGGACGGATCTCTGGGGCCAACGTCCTGACTTTC.

The chain couples TRBV5-6 to TRBJ1-3; D gene unclear. V was pared by 3 bases and J by 0 bases, with 16 bases between. Germline CDR1 SGHDT, CDR2 YYEEEE. This CDR3 is 17 amino acids long. The CDR3 region is CASSSGIFLGSGNTIYF. The CDR3 DNA sequence: TGTGCCAGCAGCTCCGGTATCTTCCTGGGCTCTGGAAACACCATATATTTT. Combining the CDR3 with reference TRBV5-6 and TRBJ1-3 gives the whole variable domain DAGVTQSPTHLIKTRGQQVTLRCSPKSGHDTVSWYQQALGQGPQFIFQYYEEEERQRGNFPDRFSGHQFPNYSSELNVNALLLGDSALYLCASSSGIFLGSGNTIYFGEGSWLTVV.

This sequence joins TRBV28 and TRBJ1-5; D not certain. The germline gives CDR1 MDHEN, CDR2 SYDVKM. The V end lost 6 bases, the J end lost 3 bases, and 15 bases lay between the germline ends. The CDR3 extends over 15 amino acids. The CDR3 is CASSPSGGINQPQHF. CDR3 DNA sequence: TGTGCCAGCAGCCCTTCGGGAGGGATCAATCAGCCCCAGCATTTT.

This clone was detected only once. The J gene is TRBJ1-5, the V gene TRBV5-1, with D unclear. Germline CDR1 reads SGHRS; CDR2 reads YFSETQ. The CDR3 spans 13 residues. V gave up 5 bases and J gave up 3 bases, with 9 bases separating them. The CDR3 sequence is CASRREVNQPQHF. Here the CDR3 DNA reads TGCGCCAGCAGGCGTGAAGTCAATCAGCCCCAGCATTTT. The full variable domain, completed using reference TRBV5-1 and TRBJ1-5, is KAGVTQTPRYLIKTRGQQVTLSCSPISGHRSVSWYQQTPGQGLQFLFEYFSETQRNKGNFPGRFSGRQFSNSRSEMNVSTLELGDSALYLCASRREVNQPQHFGDGTRLSIL.

The DNA for the CDR3 is TGTGCCAGCATGGTCGGGGGGCTTAATTCACCCCTCCACTTT. Protein sequence: CASMVGGLNSPLHF. The chain has TRBV11-2 and TRBJ1-6; D perhaps matches TRBD1 (6 bases). This CDR3 is built from 14 residues. The V gene lost 7 bases and the J gene lost 6 bases, with 13 bases spanning the gap. The germline CDR1 and CDR2 sequences are SGHAT and FQNNGV. The whole variable domain, filled in from reference TRBV11-2 and TRBJ1-6, reads EAGVAQSPRYKIIEKRQSVAFWCNPISGHATLYWYQQILGQGPKLLIQFQNNGVVDDSQLPKDRFSAERLKGVDSTLKIQPAKLEDSAVYLCASMVGGLNSPLHFGNGTRLTVT.